This T cell receptor (beta chain) was sequenced for a study of blood T cells in healthy people across ages. Looking at the study overall: Through template switching, about one barcoded beta molecule was captured per two T cells, as measured in model experiments. Points from the study as a whole: Getting older went along with TCR beta diversity per million T cells dropping roughly linearly.

In regard to this clonotype: As yet, its antigen is unknown.

A J-beta primer mix and a sample-barcoded 5' primer were used in a second PCR of roughly 7 to 12 cycles. TCRdb reprocessed the 5' RACE reads with MiXCR, giving one entry per CDR3 protein. The sample lists roughly 410,000 distinct CDR3 sequences, roughly half occurring once. Peripheral blood, about 9.3 milliliters per donor, was collected. This receptor was identified in a man in his sixties in good health. Sequencing input: blood.

CDR3 nucleotide sequence: TGTGCCAGCAGCTTGGGGGGACAGGGGGCGCGAAATGAGCAGTACTTC. Translating it yields CASSLGGQGARNEQYF. This rearrangement joins TRBV7-6 to TRBJ2-7; 12 bases fit TRBD1. This CDR3 region has 16 residues. Germline assignment: CDR1 SGHVS and CDR2 FNYEAQ. V trimming: 3 bases; J trimming: 7 bases; junction bases outside the gene matches: 10.